This is a list of T cell receptor beta chains from one sample in a study of CD8 T cells in ankylosing spondylitis. TCRdb fed the 5' RACE reads into MiXCR, producing one record per CDR3 protein. The repertoire holds 340,000 or so distinct CDR3 sequences, with about 15% as singletons. Sequenced input: blood, either unsorted or a sorted T cell fraction (not recorded which). The receptors here all came from a male donor with ankylosing spondylitis or in good health (not recorded which). CDR3s leave out the opening cysteine and the closing phenylalanine or tryptophan.

13 TRBV20-1 SARTAGSGANVLT
13 TRBV7-9 ASSFVGGAGETQY
14 TRBV12-3/TRBV12-4 ASSPGGGSAPYGYT
11 TRBV20-1 SATTGGEETQY
13 TRBV7-6 ASSLATTGQETQY
13 TRBV12-3/TRBV12-4 ASSYQSIAGQPQH
9 TRBV12-3/TRBV12-4 ASSALYGYT
15 TRBV14 ASSLSLGLSGANVLT
12 TRBV12-3/TRBV12-4 ASSYRSGTGELF
13 TRBV20-1 SARDLPGAQETQY
13 TRBV7-6 ASSLEAEGHYGYT
11 TRBV20-1 SARVQLQGAAF
12 TRBV5-1 ASSLPGGLYEQY
13 TRBV5-1 ASSLADSTSDTQY
13 TRBV12-3/TRBV12-4 ASSLSGGSYNEQF
11 TRBV9 ASSVQGAETQY
16 TRBV4-1 ASRQPGTREAKGNEQF
13 TRBV20-1 SARVLGGEGQPQH
12 TRBV27 ASSLRSHTYGYT
11 TRBV9 ASGTVSTDTQY
10 TRBV12-3/TRBV12-4 ASSSNPDTQY
13 TRBV9 ASSGQGSSGNTIY
13 TRBV3-1 ASSQDTGLTQPQH
12 TRBV3-1 ASSQIGGYYEQY
11 TRBV5-1 ASSLSAAYEQY
11 TRBV6-1 ASSEGWGVVLH
10 TRBV3-1 ASSAGGASYT
16 TRBV5-1 ASSLGIGTGKGTGELF